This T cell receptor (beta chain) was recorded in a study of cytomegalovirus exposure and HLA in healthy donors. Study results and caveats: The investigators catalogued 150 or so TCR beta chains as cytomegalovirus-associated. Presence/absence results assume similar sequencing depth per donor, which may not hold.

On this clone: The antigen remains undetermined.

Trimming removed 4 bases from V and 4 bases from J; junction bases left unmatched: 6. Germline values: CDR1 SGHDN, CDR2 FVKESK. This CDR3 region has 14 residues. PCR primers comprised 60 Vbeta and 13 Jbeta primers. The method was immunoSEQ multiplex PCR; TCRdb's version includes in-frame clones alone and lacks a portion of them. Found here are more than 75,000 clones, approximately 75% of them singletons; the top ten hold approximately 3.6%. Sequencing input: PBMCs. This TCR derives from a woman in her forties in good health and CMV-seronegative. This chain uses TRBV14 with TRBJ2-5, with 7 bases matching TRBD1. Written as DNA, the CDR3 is TGTGCCAGCAGCCCGGGACAGAAGGGAGAGACCCAGTACTTC. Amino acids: CASSPGQKGETQYF.